This record looks at one T cell receptor beta chain sequence and its context. Its antigen is unidentified. The entry originates in a study of cytomegalovirus exposure and HLA in healthy donors. On the study more broadly: Out of 150 million to 200 million T cells, an earlier analysis found around 110 million unique TCR beta sequences in total. Study-level findings and limits: Looking again later, the authors saw that most CMV-associated TCR beta chains seemed HLA-restricted. Later on, a genetic analysis was performed. It linked a missense variant in DCLRE1C with V- and J-gene trimming of TCR beta. Data from an earlier analysis indicated that most TCR beta V segments were productive either about 90% or about 30% of the time.

The CDR3 covers 14 residues. Germline trimming cut 4 bases from V and 7 bases from J; bases unmatched to any gene: 3. Germline CDR1 and CDR2: SGHRS and YFSETQ. Primers: 60 Vbeta forward and 13 Jbeta reverse. Sequenced by immunoSEQ multiplex PCR; TCRdb stores in-frame clones only, minus some. The sample shows about 40,000 clones, 60% to 70% of them seen only once. Specimen: PBMCs. This sequence was found in a man in his forties in good health and CMV-seronegative. The J gene is TRBJ2-1, the V gene TRBV5-1; 12 bases are a match to TRBD2. The CDR3 nucleotides read TGCGCCAGCAGCAGAGGGACTAGCGGGAATGAGCAGTTCTTC. Protein: CASSRGTSGNEQFF.